The 27 T cell receptor beta chains listed next were all sequenced from one sample in a study of vaccination effects on CD4 cells after COVID-19. The antigens for these receptors are not known. With the ViraFEST assay, the study expanded antigen-specific CD4+ T cells using viral peptide pools, then sequenced them. Following 10 days of culture, CD4+ T cells were isolated. Negative nucleocapsid antibody tests before and after vaccination confirmed no previous SARS-CoV-2 infection. Sequencing used immunoSEQ multiplex PCR; TCRdb keeps in-frame clones, though not all of them. The table records some 68,000 clones, 80% of them present only once. Specimen: CD4+ T cells from PBMCs cultured with SARS-CoV-2 spike peptides, collected before COVID-19 vaccination. The receptors stem from a human donor who received a COVID-19 vaccine.

The V gene is TRBV7-2, the J gene TRBJ2-3, with a weak D call TRBD1 (6 bases). V was trimmed by 2 bases and J by 5 bases, leaving 14 bases between them. Germline assignment: CDR1 SGHTA and CDR2 FQGNSA. There are 15 residues in the CDR3. CDR3 in amino acids: CASSLYGGEGDTQYF. The CDR3 nucleotides are TGTGCCAGCAGCTTATATGGGGGCGAAGGAGATACGCAGTATTTT.

The V gene is TRBV5-1, the J gene TRBJ1-3, with a weak D call TRBD1 (6 bases). This CDR3 comprises 16 residues. Germline V lookup: CDR1 SGHRS, CDR2 YFSETQ. V gave up 4 bases and J gave up 7 bases, with 21 bases separating them. In DNA form, the CDR3 reads TGCGCCAGCAGCCAAATGACAGGTTACGGTTCGAACACCATATATTTT. Its protein product is CASSQMTGYGSNTIYF.

V usage is TRBV7-2 and J usage is TRBJ2-5; 9 nucleotides line up with TRBD2. Germline V gene lookup returns CDR1 SGHTA and CDR2 FQGNSA. This CDR3 contains 16 residues. Trimming at V came to 5 bases and at J to 5 bases, leaving 12 bases not matched to a gene. Here the CDR3 DNA reads TGTGCCAGCAGCCCCCCAGGCAGGGCGGGAGGGGAGACCCAGTACTTC. It is translated as CASSPPGRAGGETQYF. Full variable domain (missing parts from reference TRBV7-2 and TRBJ2-5): GAGVSQSPSNKVTEKGKDVELRCDPISGHTALYWYRQSLGQGLEFLIYFQGNSAPDKSGLPSDRFSAERTGGSVSTLTIQRTQQEDSAVYLCASSPPGRAGGETQYFGPGTRLLVL.

The chain combines TRBV5-4 with TRBJ2-5, with 9 bases fitting TRBD2. The CDR3 has 15 amino acids. Unmatched junction bases numbered 6, after V lost 4 bases and J lost 2 bases. From germline, CDR1 is SGHNT and CDR2 YYREEE (reference sequence). The CDR3 nucleotides are TGTGCCAGCAGCGGTAAAACTAGCGGGCAAGAGACCCAGTACTTC. Translation: CASSGKTSGQETQYF.

This rearrangement joins TRBV19 to TRBJ1-5; 7 bases are a match to TRBD1. The J segment lost 1 base and the V segment lost 9 bases, leaving 3 bases of the junction unmatched. The length of the CDR3 is 13 residues. Looked up from germline, CDR1 is LNHDA and CDR2 is SQIVND (reference sequence). CDR3 bases: TGTGCCAGCACGACAGGGAGCAATCAGCCCCAGCATTTT. It codes for CASTTGSNQPQHF.

A few counts support this clone. CDR3 protein: CASGPTGTGVGYTF. Written as DNA, the CDR3 is TGCGCCAGCGGGCCAACCGGGACAGGGGTTGGCTACACCTTC. V and J are TRBV5-1 and TRBJ1-2; 10 bases map to TRBD1. The junction had 10 bases not matched to a gene; V was cut back by 7 bases and J by 7 bases. Per germline, CDR1 SGHRS and CDR2 YFSETQ. There are 14 residues in the CDR3.

This clone has only a few counts. This chain joins TRBV4-1 and TRBJ2-3, with D uncertain. The germline V gene has CDR1 MGHRA and CDR2 YSYEKL. Between the trimmed V and J ends, which lost 4 bases and 4 bases, there was a span of 12 bases. The CDR3 contains 14 residues. This chain's CDR3 is CASSRGGWADTQYF. The CDR3 DNA follows: TGCGCCAGCAGCCGAGGTGGGTGGGCAGATACGCAGTATTTT.

This CDR3 reads CASSRGAGGEQYV. CDR3 DNA sequence: TGTGCCAGCAGTCGGGGCGCGGGAGGGGAGCAGTACGTC. V is TRBV6-5 and J is TRBJ2-7; TRBD2 aligns across 9 bases. V gave up 5 bases and J gave up 7 bases; unmatched junction bases: 6. The CDR3 length is 13 residues. CDR1 MNHEY and CDR2 SVGAGI come from the germline V gene.

V is TRBV5-1 and J is TRBJ1-1; D remains ambiguous. The V and J ends lost 4 bases and 0 bases respectively, with 13 bases between them. Germline V gene lookup returns CDR1 SGHRS and CDR2 YFSETQ. The CDR3 consists of 15 residues. CDR3 coding DNA: TGCGCCAGCAGCCCTGGACCGCGGGTGAACACTGAAGCTTTCTTT. This translates into CASSPGPRVNTEAFF.

This chain links TRBV6-5 with TRBJ1-3; unclear D gene. This CDR3 is 16 amino acids long. From germline, CDR1 is MNHEY and CDR2 SVGAGI. Trimming took 0 bases from V and 0 from J, leaving 9 bases between them. The CDR3: CASSYSSGHSGNTIYF. The CDR3 DNA reads as TGTGCCAGCAGTTACTCATCCGGGCACTCTGGAAACACCATATATTTT.

The chain has TRBV18 and TRBJ1-5, with 9 bases that match TRBD1. V dropped 8 bases and J dropped 7; count of bases not matched to a gene: 6. Germline V CDR1 and CDR2: KGHSH, LQKENI. The CDR3 is 13 residues long. CDR3 bases: TGTGCCAGCGGCCGGGACAGGGAACAGCCCCAGCATTTT. The encoded protein is CASGRDREQPQHF.

This clone was seen only once. This chain joins TRBV10-1 and TRBJ2-5, with TRBD2 identical over 8 bases. The J segment lost 11 bases and the V segment lost 0 bases, leaving 2 bases of the junction unmatched. The CDR3 has 12 residues. Germline CDR1 and CDR2: WNHNN and SYGVQD (reference sequence). The CDR3 DNA sequence: TGCGCCAGCAGTGAGTCGACTAGCGTTCAGTACTTC. Its protein is CASSESTSVQYF.

The genes are TRBV18 and TRBJ1-5; D is undetermined. The CDR3 runs 12 residues. Germline V gene lookup returns CDR1 KGHSH and CDR2 LQKENI. V shed 0 bases and J shed 3 bases, with 0 bases lying between them. The CDR3, as DNA: TGTGCCAGCTCACCACCCAATCAGCCCCAGCATTTT. It translates to CASSPPNQPQHF.

J is TRBJ2-3 and V is TRBV5-4; the match to TRBD2 covers 15 bases. Germline V gene sequence: CDR1 SGHNT, CDR2 YYREEE (reference sequence). This CDR3 spans 16 amino acids. V trimming: 5 bases; J trimming: 7 bases; junction bases outside the gene matches: 8. The CDR3 spells CASRPWTSGGAYTQYF. In DNA form, the CDR3 reads TGTGCCAGCAGACCGTGGACTAGCGGGGGGGCTTATACGCAGTATTTT.

This chain connects TRBV5-1 to TRBJ1-4; 11 bases line up with TRBD1. This CDR3 is 18 amino acids long. Germline lookup yields CDR1 SGHRS and CDR2 YFSETQ. The V and J ends lost 4 bases and 8 bases, in that order; junction bases with no gene match: 16. The CDR3 reads CASSQRDRGEHQSEKLFF. CDR3 DNA: TGCGCCAGCAGCCAACGGGACAGGGGGGAGCACCAGAGCGAAAAACTGTTTTTT.

The chain employs TRBV2 and TRBJ2-2; 10 bases are shared with TRBD1. Germline CDR1 reads SNHLY; CDR2 reads FYNNEI. The CDR3 is 15 amino acids. The V segment lost 5 bases and the J segment 2 bases; nucleotides outside the gene matches: 2. CDR3: CASSRDRGNTGELFF. The CDR3, as DNA: TGTGCCAGCAGTAGGGACAGGGGTAACACCGGGGAGCTGTTTTTT.

V and J are TRBV27 and TRBJ2-2; perhaps D is TRBD1 or TRBD2 (5 bases each). The CDR3 covers 16 residues. The V and J ends lost 2 bases and 2 bases respectively, with 12 bases between them. Germline V lookup: CDR1 MNHEY, CDR2 SMNVEV (reference sequence). This chain's CDR3 is CASSLKGPLNTGELFF. As DNA, the CDR3 is TGTGCCAGCAGTTTAAAGGGACCACTCAACACCGGGGAGCTGTTTTTT.

This sequence joins TRBV5-8 and TRBJ1-1, with 10 bases fitting TRBD1. The V and J ends lost 4 bases and 12 bases, in that order; junction bases with no gene match: 9. CDR1 and CDR2 from the germline V gene are SGHTS and YDEGEE. This CDR3 comprises 13 residues. The CDR3 reads CASSRRDRGKPFF. CDR3 DNA sequence: TGTGCCAGCAGCCGCCGGGACAGGGGAAAACCTTTCTTT.

This clone has more than one count but fewer than ten. This chain joins TRBV4-1 and TRBJ2-7; D uncertain. Trimming removed 0 bases at V and 5 bases at J, with 8 bases between. Germline V CDR1 and CDR2: MGHRA, YSYEKL. The CDR3 is 13 residues long. This chain's CDR3 is CASSQDQYHEQYV. CDR3 sequence (DNA): TGCGCCAGCAGCCAAGATCAATATCACGAGCAGTACGTC.

This clone was recorded only once. The chain couples TRBV21-1 to TRBJ2-2. TRBV21-1 is a listed pseudogene. The CDR3 length is 16 residues. CDR3 loop: CASSKKGRSNTGELFF. Here the CDR3 DNA reads TGTGCCAGCAGCAAAAAAGGCAGATCGAACACCGGGGAGCTGTTTTTT.

The rearrangement uses TRBV10-2 and TRBJ2-3, with D perhaps TRBD1 or TRBD2 (5 bases each). Trimming cost V 2 bases and J 10 bases, with 10 bases left between them. CDR3 length: 12 amino acids. Germline V gene sequence: CDR1 WSHSY, CDR2 SAAADI. CDR3 sequence reads: CASSEGGLPQYF. CDR3 bases: TGCGCCAGCAGTGAGGGGGGTTTGCCGCAGTATTTT.

The chain recombines TRBV5-1 with TRBJ2-5; D gene ambiguous. The CDR3 spans 12 residues. Per germline, CDR1 SGHRS and CDR2 YFSETQ. V was clipped by 0 bases and J by 5 bases, with 5 bases between them. The CDR3 sequence is CASSLDVETQYF. The CDR3 bases are TGCGCCAGCAGCTTGGATGTGGAGACCCAGTACTTC. Full variable domain (missing parts from reference TRBV5-1 and TRBJ2-5): KAGVTQTPRYLIKTRGQQVTLSCSPISGHRSVSWYQQTPGQGLQFLFEYFSETQRNKGNFPGRFSGRQFSNSRSEMNVSTLELGDSALYLCASSLDVETQYFGPGTRLLVL.

The genes are TRBV19 and TRBJ2-5, with 8 nucleotides matching TRBD1. The ends lost 0 bases at V and 6 bases at J; junction bases unmatched: 6. Germline CDR1 reads LNHDA; CDR2 reads SQIVND (reference sequence). This CDR3 has 15 amino acids. The CDR3 DNA is TGTGCCAGTAGTATAGATGCAGGGGGCGCGAAGACCCAGTACTTC. The encoded protein is CASSIDAGGAKTQYF.

The J gene is TRBJ2-4, the V gene TRBV18; D unresolved. Trimming cost V 3 bases and J 0 bases, with 9 bases left between them. The CDR3 contains 15 residues. Germline V gives CDR1 KGHSH, CDR2 LQKENI. In DNA, the CDR3 is TGTGCCAGCTCACCCCCGGCTGAAGCCAAAAACATTCAGTACTTC. This translates into CASSPPAEAKNIQYF.

The rearrangement joins TRBV18 to TRBJ1-2, with D possibly TRBD1 on 5 matching bases. The ends were cut back, 0 bases at V and 4 bases at J, with 12 bases in the middle. Looked up from germline, CDR1 is KGHSH and CDR2 is LQKENI. This CDR3 is 15 amino acids long. The CDR3 nucleotides read TGTGCCAGCTCACCACCCCCTATGACAGTCTATGGCTACACCTTC. This gives the protein CASSPPPMTVYGYTF.

This rearrangement joins TRBV28 to TRBJ2-2; 7 bases are shared with TRBD2. V lost 2 bases to trimming and J lost 1 base; unmatched junction nucleotides: 1. This CDR3 has 15 residues. Germline V lookup: CDR1 MDHEN, CDR2 SYDVKM. The CDR3 region is CASSLAGENTGELFF. The CDR3 nucleotides are TGTGCCAGCAGTTTAGCGGGGGAGAACACCGGGGAGCTGTTTTTT.

This clone came up a few times. The junction shows a germline mismatch at one end, possibly a read error. This rearrangement joins TRBV5-1 to TRBJ2-1; D not resolved. CDR1 and CDR2 (germline): SGHRS, YFSETQ. The CDR3 length is 13 residues. This CDR3 is CASRLGNYNEQFF. The CDR3 DNA sequence: TGCGCCAGCAGGTTGGGAAATTACAATGAGCAGTTCTTC.